A single sample gave rise to the 27 T cell receptor beta chains below, sequenced in a study of blood T cell repertoires in COVID-19. Assay used: immunoSEQ multiplex PCR; TCRdb lists only in-frame clones, some missing. Here the sample spans 150,000 to 200,000 clones, about four fifths being singletons. Material: peripheral blood. These receptors all stem from an elderly woman with COVID-19, enrolled during active disease.

This clone has only a few counts. The rearrangement uses TRBV20-1 and TRBJ2-7; 7 positions agree with TRBD1. The CDR3 is made up of 11 amino acids. The germline V gene encodes CDR1 DFQATT and CDR2 SNEGSKA (reference sequence). J lost 5 bases, V lost 6 bases, and 4 bases had no gene match. This CDR3 reads CSASQGDEQYF. CDR3 coding DNA: TGCAGTGCGAGCCAGGGGGACGAGCAGTACTTC.

The chain employs TRBV4-3 and TRBJ1-6; TRBD1 matches at 8 bases. The CDR3 runs 16 residues. V trimming: 1 base; J trimming: 5 bases; junction bases outside the gene matches: 4. Germline V gene data show CDR1 as LGHNA and CDR2 as YSLEER. The CDR3 loop is CASSQGTGWDNSPLHF. In DNA form, the CDR3 reads TGCGCCAGCAGCCAAGGGACAGGGTGGGATAATTCACCCCTCCACTTT.

The chain couples TRBV4-1 to TRBJ1-1; tentative D call: TRBD1 (5 bases). The CDR3 runs 15 residues. Trimming took 3 bases from V and 0 from J, leaving 11 bases between them. Germline CDR1 is MGHRA and CDR2 is YSYEKL. CDR3 nucleotides: TGCGCCAGCAGCCACTCACAGGATATGAACACTGAAGCTTTCTTT. It specifies CASSHSQDMNTEAFF.

The V and J genes are TRBV5-4 and TRBJ1-2; D possibly corresponds to TRBD1 (6 bases). Germline V CDR1 and CDR2: SGHNT, YYREEE (reference sequence). This CDR3 spans 13 amino acids. The V gene lost 4 bases and the J gene lost 6 bases, with 13 bases spanning the gap. The CDR3 spells CASSPTGSHGYTF. The CDR3 nucleotides read TGTGCCAGCAGCCCGACAGGTTCCCATGGCTACACCTTC.

J is TRBJ2-3 and V is TRBV12-3 or TRBV12-4, with D unclear. The CDR3 has 13 amino acids. Trimming stripped 5 bases from V and 6 bases from J, with 12 bases between. CDR3 protein: CASSLINEDTQYF. CDR3 DNA sequence: TGTGCCAGCAGTCTGATTAATGAGGATACGCAGTATTTT.

The rearrangement joins TRBV9 to TRBJ2-1; 8 bases are shared with TRBD2. The CDR3 runs 15 residues. Germline CDR1 is SGDLS and CDR2 is YYNGEE. With V trimmed by 3 bases and J by 2 bases, 4 bases remained unmatched. CDR3 coding DNA: TGTGCCAGCAGCGCACTAGCGGCCGCCTACAATGAGCAGTTCTTC. Translated, it gives CASSALAAAYNEQFF.

The chain combines TRBV5-1 with TRBJ2-5; 7 nucleotides line up with TRBD2. Unmatched junction bases numbered 7, after V lost 0 bases and J lost 2 bases. Germline lookup yields CDR1 SGHRS and CDR2 YFSETQ. The CDR3 loop spans 16 amino acids. The CDR3 sequence: CASSLGGSSGQETQYF. CDR3 DNA sequence: TGCGCCAGCAGCTTGGGGGGCTCTAGCGGACAAGAGACCCAGTACTTC.

This clone was seen more than once but under ten times. This chain links TRBV27 with TRBJ1-4; weak D call: TRBD1 (5 bases). There are 15 residues in the CDR3. V was pared by 8 bases and J by 0 bases, with 13 bases between. Germline values: CDR1 MNHEY, CDR2 SMNVEV (reference sequence). CDR3 loop: CASQDRPSTNEKLFF. The CDR3 DNA sequence: TGTGCCAGCCAAGACAGACCTTCAACTAATGAAAAACTGTTTTTT. Drawing the rest from reference TRBV27 and TRBJ1-4, the complete variable domain is EAQVTQNPRYLITVTGKKLTVTCSQNMNHEYMSWYRQDPGLGLRQIYYSMNVEVTDKGDVPEGYKVSRKEKRNFPLILESPSPNQTSLYFCASQDRPSTNEKLFFGSGTQLSVL.

The chain couples TRBV13 to TRBJ2-5; 11 bases agree with TRBD2. The germline gives CDR1 PRHDT, CDR2 FYEKMQ (reference sequence). CDR3 length: 14 residues. After removal of 5 bases from V and 3 bases from J, the junction contained 2 bases not matched to a gene. CDR3 bases: TGTGCCAGCAGCCAGGGACTAGCGGAAGAGACCCAGTACTTC. Its translation: CASSQGLAEETQYF.

The V gene is TRBV14, the J gene TRBJ2-1, with 9 bases matching TRBD1. Germline V gene sequence: CDR1 SGHDN, CDR2 FVKESK. The CDR3 totals 16 residues. J lost 9 bases, V lost 5 bases, and 14 bases had no gene match. The DNA of the CDR3 is TGTGCCAGCAGCACGCTCTCCGGGACAGGGTTTAGTGAGCAGTTCTTC. It specifies CASSTLSGTGFSEQFF. The variable domain in full, with the rest retrieved from reference TRBV14 and TRBJ2-1, is EAGVTQFPSHSVIEKGQTVTLRCDPISGHDNLYWYRRVMGKEIKFLLHFVKESKQDESGMPNNRFLAERTGGTYSTLKVQPAELEDSGVYFCASSTLSGTGFSEQFFGPGTRLTVL.

This rearrangement joins TRBV2 to TRBJ2-7, with D perhaps TRBD2 (6 bases). Trimming took 7 bases from V and 6 from J, leaving 13 bases between them. The CDR3 runs 12 residues. The V gene's germline CDR1 is SNHLY and CDR2 FYNNEI. CDR3 DNA sequence: TGTGCCAGCATGGAGGGAGGAGCCGAGCAGTACTTC. Translated, it gives CASMEGGAEQYF.

The gene calls are TRBV5-1 and TRBJ2-1; possibly TRBD1 for D (6 bases). The CDR3 is 14 residues long. Germline V CDR1 and CDR2: SGHRS, YFSETQ. The V gene lost 1 base and the J gene lost 3 bases, with 8 bases spanning the gap. CDR3 in DNA: TGCGCCAGCAGCTTGTCGGACAGCTACAATGAGCAGTTCTTC. It codes for CASSLSDSYNEQFF.

The chain couples TRBV11-3 to TRBJ2-1, with TRBD2 matching over 11 bases. The CDR3 contains 15 residues. Germline assignment: CDR1 SGHNT and CDR2 YENEEA. V dropped 3 bases and J dropped 6; count of bases not matched to a gene: 4. The CDR3 DNA is TGTGCCAGCAGCTTCGTGACTAGCGGGACCAATGAGCAGTTCTTC. Encoded protein: CASSFVTSGTNEQFF.

This chain links TRBV5-1 with TRBJ2-1; 7 nucleotides line up with TRBD2. Trimming took 4 bases from V and 6 from J; bases not matched to a gene: 4. Germline loops: CDR1 SGHRS, CDR2 YFSETQ. CDR3 length: 13 residues. This CDR3 is CASSRWGGNEQFF. CDR3 sequence (DNA): TGCGCCAGCAGCCGTTGGGGGGGCAATGAGCAGTTCTTC.

The chain couples TRBV5-1 to TRBJ2-1; weak D call: TRBD2 (7 bases). V was trimmed by 0 bases and J by 13 bases, leaving 11 bases between them. Germline lookup yields CDR1 SGHRS and CDR2 YFSETQ. This CDR3 region has 12 residues. DNA for the CDR3: TGCGCCAGCAGCTTGGAAGGCGGGGGCCAGTTCTTC. Protein sequence: CASSLEGGGQFF.

The genes are TRBV7-2 and TRBJ2-3; 9 bases are shared with TRBD2. Germline V lookup: CDR1 SGHTA, CDR2 FQGNSA. The CDR3 is 16 amino acids. The trim removed 2 bases at V and 4 bases at J, leaving 7 bases unmatched. The CDR3 coding sequence is TGTGCCAGCAGCTTATGGCTAGCGGGGTCACCAGATACGCAGTATTTT. Translation: CASSLWLAGSPDTQYF.

The chain carries TRBV18 and TRBJ2-7; possible D gene TRBD1, 7 bases. The CDR3 covers 17 residues. Germline CDR1 reads KGHSH; CDR2 reads LQKENI. V lost 3 bases and J 2 bases, leaving 20 bases between the germline ends. CDR3 nucleotides: TGTGCCAGCTCACCCAACAGGGGAGCTAGCGCACCCTACGAGCAGTACTTC. Its translation is CASSPNRGASAPYEQYF.

This chain links TRBV6-5 with TRBJ2-7, with D perhaps matching TRBD1 (5 bases). This CDR3 contains 14 residues. With 7 bases removed from V and 0 bases from J, the gap between germline ends came to 13 bases. The germline gives CDR1 MNHEY, CDR2 SVGAGI. The CDR3 DNA reads TGTGCCAGCACCCCAGGGTTTTCCTCCTACGAGCAGTACTTC. Residues: CASTPGFSSYEQYF.

V is TRBV6-2 or TRBV6-3 and J is TRBJ1-5, with D perhaps TRBD1 (5 bases). The CDR3 length is 16 residues. V was trimmed by 2 bases and J by 0 bases, leaving 11 bases between them. Per the germline V gene, CDR1 is MNHEY and CDR2 is SVGEGT. The CDR3 DNA reads as TGTGCCAGCAGTTACGGGGGGGACTATAGCAATCAGCCCCAGCATTTT. Protein product: CASSYGGDYSNQPQHF.

The rearrangement joins TRBV5-4 to TRBJ1-2; 8 bases map to TRBD1. Losses at the gene ends were 2 bases for V and 4 bases for J; bases not matched to a gene: 4. The CDR3 is 14 amino acids. CDR1 is SGHNT, CDR2 YYREEE, per germline (reference sequence). The CDR3 loop is CASSFDRGIYGYTF. The CDR3 bases are TGTGCCAGCAGCTTCGACAGGGGAATCTATGGCTACACCTTC.

The rearrangement links TRBV4-1 to TRBJ1-6; D perhaps matches TRBD1 (5 bases). The CDR3 runs to 16 residues. Germline values: CDR1 MGHRA, CDR2 YSYEKL. Trimming took 4 bases from V and 5 from J, leaving 15 bases between them. The CDR3 loop is CASSLWWGDNNSPLHF. The CDR3 DNA follows: TGCGCCAGCAGCCTCTGGTGGGGGGATAATAATTCACCCCTCCACTTT.

This clone was counted only a few times. The chain is built from TRBV29-1 and TRBJ2-1; maybe TRBD1 (6 bases). V lost 3 bases to trimming and J lost 4 bases, with 16 bases between them. Per the germline V gene, CDR1 is SQVTM and CDR2 is ANQGSEA. The CDR3 spans 15 residues. CDR3 sequence reads: CSVEGASIGYNEQFF. The CDR3, as DNA: TGCAGCGTTGAGGGGGCCTCGATCGGGTACAATGAGCAGTTCTTC.

This chain connects TRBV7-2 to TRBJ1-1, with TRBD1 matching over 8 bases. The CDR3 is 14 residues long. The germline CDR1 and CDR2 sequences are SGHTA and FQGNSA. V lost 6 bases to trimming and J lost 1 base; unmatched junction nucleotides: 4. The CDR3 bases are TGTGCCAGCAGTCTGGACAGGGCGAACACTGAAGCTTTCTTT. As protein: CASSLDRANTEAFF. Complete variable domain (other parts from reference TRBV7-2 and TRBJ1-1): GAGVSQSPSNKVTEKGKDVELRCDPISGHTALYWYRQSLGQGLEFLIYFQGNSAPDKSGLPSDRFSAERTGGSVSTLTIQRTQQEDSAVYLCASSLDRANTEAFFGQGTRLTVV.

This chain connects TRBV6-5 to TRBJ1-2; D perhaps matches TRBD1 (5 bases). Trimming stripped 6 bases from V and 5 bases from J, with 16 bases between. The CDR3 covers 14 residues. In germline, CDR1 is MNHEY, CDR2 SVGAGI. The CDR3 DNA is TGTGCCAGCAGGCCTCTCAGGGTAGGGTATGGCTACACCTTC. Its protein product is CASRPLRVGYGYTF.

The V and J genes are TRBV5-5 and TRBJ2-1; D remains ambiguous. Trimming cost V 4 bases and J 8 bases, with 16 bases left between them. The CDR3 is 14 residues long. The germline V gene has CDR1 SGHKS and CDR2 YYEKEE (reference sequence). CDR3 DNA: TGTGCCAGCAGCCTCCGGGTAGTCATGGATGAGCAGTTCTTC. It encodes CASSLRVVMDEQFF. Variable domain in full (rest from reference TRBV5-5 and TRBJ2-1): DAGVTQSPTHLIKTRGQQVTLRCSPISGHKSVSWYQQVLGQGPQFIFQYYEKEERGRGNFPDRFSARQFPNYSSELNVNALLLGDSALYLCASSLRVVMDEQFFGPGTRLTVL.

This sequence joins TRBV11-2 and TRBJ2-7; 12 bases align to TRBD2. Germline CDR1 SGHAT, CDR2 FQNNGV. J gave up 5 bases and V 1 base, and 3 bases lay outside the gene matches. The CDR3 length is 15 residues. In DNA, the CDR3 is TGTGCCAGCAGCTTAGGGACTAGCGGGATCCACGAGCAGTACTTC. Translated: CASSLGTSGIHEQYF.

This sequence joins TRBV6-5 and TRBJ2-4, with 7 positions matching TRBD2. This CDR3 comprises 13 residues. Germline trimming cut 10 bases from V and 9 bases from J; bases unmatched to any gene: 12. CDR1 is MNHEY and CDR2 is SVGAGI in the germline V gene. CDR3 DNA: TGTGCCACCCAGTACGGGTGGGGGGGCATTCAGTACTTC. Residues: CATQYGWGGIQYF.